This T cell receptor (beta chain) was sequenced in a study of T-cell memory formation after mild COVID-19. This CDR3 has 14 amino acids. Germline loops: CDR1 MNHEY, CDR2 SVGAGI. V was shortened by 10 bases and J by 6 bases, with 19 bases between the two germline ends. TCRdb re-analysed the 5' RACE reads in MiXCR, keeping a single row per CDR3 protein. The table includes about 400,000 distinct CDR3 sequences, under 25% detected once. This clonotype was detected only a few times. This sequence was found in an adult woman who had mild COVID-19 (a few samples of this study predate the infection). Cell type and time point are not known. The material sequenced was PBMCs or a T cell subset sorted from them (not recorded which). The genes are TRBV6-5 and TRBJ2-1, with D possibly matching TRBD1 (6 bases). The CDR3, as DNA: TGTGCCATCGCCAGGGGCCTGGGGCTCAATGAGCAGTTCTTC. Protein: CAIARGLGLNEQFF.